Presented here are 10 T cell receptor beta chains from one specimen sequenced in a study of T cell responses to AZD1222 COVID-19 vaccine. The data were produced by immunoSEQ multiplex PCR, yet TCRdb's version contains in-frame clones alone and is incomplete. Here the sample spans 95,000 to 100,000 clones, more than 70% being singletons. Sequenced here: peripheral blood, sampled 28 days after the second AZD1222 dose. The receptors here all came from an adult who received the AZD1222 COVID-19 vaccine.

The chain employs TRBV28 and TRBJ2-1, with TRBD1 matching 10 bases. Germline trimming cut 4 bases from V and 5 bases from J; bases unmatched to any gene: 2. This CDR3 comprises 14 residues. The germline CDR1 and CDR2 sequences are MDHEN and SYDVKM. CDR3 nucleotide sequence: TGTGCCAGCAGTTCTGGGACAGGGGACAATGAGCAGTTCTTC. This sequence encodes CASSSGTGDNEQFF.

The rearrangement links TRBV4-1 to TRBJ1-2; 8 positions agree with TRBD1. With 0 bases clipped from V and 8 bases from J, the junction kept 8 bases outside the gene matches. Germline assignment: CDR1 MGHRA and CDR2 YSYEKL. The CDR3 length is 15 residues. CDR3 DNA: TGCGCCAGCAGCCAAGAAAGGACAGGGAAGGAGGGCTACACCTTC. Its translation: CASSQERTGKEGYTF.

The chain uses TRBV9 and TRBJ2-7; 8 bases are shared with TRBD1. The V gene's germline CDR1 is SGDLS and CDR2 YYNGEE. This CDR3 contains 15 residues. Losses at the gene ends were 0 bases for V and 2 bases for J; bases not matched to a gene: 4. The chain's CDR3 is CASSVGGRGPYEQYF. As DNA, the CDR3 is TGTGCCAGCAGCGTAGGCGGCAGGGGGCCCTACGAGCAGTACTTC.

J is TRBJ2-7 and V is TRBV27; 9 positions agree with TRBD2. The trim removed 5 bases at V and 4 bases at J, leaving 9 bases unmatched. The germline V gene encodes CDR1 MNHEY and CDR2 SMNVEV (reference sequence). The CDR3 covers 15 residues. The CDR3 DNA reads as TGTGCCAGCAGTCCCGTCCCGGGACTAGCTTACGAGCAGTACTTC. Its translation is CASSPVPGLAYEQYF.

This clone was found a few times. V usage is TRBV10-3 and J usage is TRBJ1-1, with 8 bases matching TRBD1. Trimming removed 3 bases from V and 5 bases from J; junction bases left unmatched: 8. Germline lookup yields CDR1 ENHRY and CDR2 SYGVKD. The CDR3 consists of 15 residues. CDR3 amino acids: CAISEIQGAGTEAFF. For the CDR3, the DNA is TGTGCCATCAGTGAAATTCAGGGGGCGGGGACTGAAGCTTTCTTT.

The sample holds a few counts of this clone. CDR3: CASSFDRAGGNTIYF. CDR3 nucleotide sequence: TGTGCCAGCAGCTTCGACAGGGCGGGTGGAAACACCATATATTTT. This sequence joins TRBV7-2 and TRBJ1-3, with TRBD1 identical over 7 bases. The CDR3 length is 15 residues. Germline assignment: CDR1 SGHTA and CDR2 FQGNSA. Trimming took 3 bases from V and 3 from J; bases not matched to a gene: 5.

The chain recombines TRBV7-9 with TRBJ2-6; 10 nucleotides align to TRBD1. V lost 6 bases, J lost 2 bases, and 7 bases stayed unmatched. This CDR3 spans 17 amino acids. The V gene's germline CDR1 is SEHNR and CDR2 FQNEAQ (reference sequence). As DNA, the CDR3 is TGTGCCAGCAGACACACGGACAGGGGGACTGGGGCCAACGTCCTGACTTTC. This sequence encodes CASRHTDRGTGANVLTF.

This clone has more than one count but fewer than ten. The chain combines TRBV4-1 with TRBJ2-7; D perhaps matches TRBD1 (6 bases). Germline CDR1 is MGHRA and CDR2 is YSYEKL. This CDR3 comprises 15 residues. The ends were cut back, 4 bases at V and 0 bases at J, with 13 bases in the middle. For the CDR3, the DNA is TGCGCCAGCAGCCCCTTGACAGGAAGCTCCTACGAGCAGTACTTC. It translates to CASSPLTGSSYEQYF.

This clone was counted only a few times. CDR3: CASSLGLGGLAPETQYF. In DNA form, the CDR3 reads TGTGCCAGCAGCTTAGGCCTAGGGGGACTAGCTCCCGAGACCCAGTACTTC. The genes are TRBV7-2 and TRBJ2-5, with 9 bases fitting TRBD2. The V segment lost 1 base and the J segment 5 bases; nucleotides outside the gene matches: 11. Per the germline V gene, CDR1 is SGHTA and CDR2 is FQGNSA. The length of the CDR3 is 17 residues.

In this sample, this clone turned up a few times. In the same sample, other DNA sequences code for this CDR3. The chain joins TRBV6-5 to TRBJ1-1, with D possibly TRBD1 on 6 matching bases. The CDR3 is 13 residues long. The germline gives CDR1 MNHEY, CDR2 SVGAGI. The ends were cut back, 6 bases at V and 0 bases at J, with 8 bases in the middle. The CDR3 DNA is TGTGCCAGCAGGGGACACCTGAACACTGAAGCTTTCTTT. It translates to CASRGHLNTEAFF.